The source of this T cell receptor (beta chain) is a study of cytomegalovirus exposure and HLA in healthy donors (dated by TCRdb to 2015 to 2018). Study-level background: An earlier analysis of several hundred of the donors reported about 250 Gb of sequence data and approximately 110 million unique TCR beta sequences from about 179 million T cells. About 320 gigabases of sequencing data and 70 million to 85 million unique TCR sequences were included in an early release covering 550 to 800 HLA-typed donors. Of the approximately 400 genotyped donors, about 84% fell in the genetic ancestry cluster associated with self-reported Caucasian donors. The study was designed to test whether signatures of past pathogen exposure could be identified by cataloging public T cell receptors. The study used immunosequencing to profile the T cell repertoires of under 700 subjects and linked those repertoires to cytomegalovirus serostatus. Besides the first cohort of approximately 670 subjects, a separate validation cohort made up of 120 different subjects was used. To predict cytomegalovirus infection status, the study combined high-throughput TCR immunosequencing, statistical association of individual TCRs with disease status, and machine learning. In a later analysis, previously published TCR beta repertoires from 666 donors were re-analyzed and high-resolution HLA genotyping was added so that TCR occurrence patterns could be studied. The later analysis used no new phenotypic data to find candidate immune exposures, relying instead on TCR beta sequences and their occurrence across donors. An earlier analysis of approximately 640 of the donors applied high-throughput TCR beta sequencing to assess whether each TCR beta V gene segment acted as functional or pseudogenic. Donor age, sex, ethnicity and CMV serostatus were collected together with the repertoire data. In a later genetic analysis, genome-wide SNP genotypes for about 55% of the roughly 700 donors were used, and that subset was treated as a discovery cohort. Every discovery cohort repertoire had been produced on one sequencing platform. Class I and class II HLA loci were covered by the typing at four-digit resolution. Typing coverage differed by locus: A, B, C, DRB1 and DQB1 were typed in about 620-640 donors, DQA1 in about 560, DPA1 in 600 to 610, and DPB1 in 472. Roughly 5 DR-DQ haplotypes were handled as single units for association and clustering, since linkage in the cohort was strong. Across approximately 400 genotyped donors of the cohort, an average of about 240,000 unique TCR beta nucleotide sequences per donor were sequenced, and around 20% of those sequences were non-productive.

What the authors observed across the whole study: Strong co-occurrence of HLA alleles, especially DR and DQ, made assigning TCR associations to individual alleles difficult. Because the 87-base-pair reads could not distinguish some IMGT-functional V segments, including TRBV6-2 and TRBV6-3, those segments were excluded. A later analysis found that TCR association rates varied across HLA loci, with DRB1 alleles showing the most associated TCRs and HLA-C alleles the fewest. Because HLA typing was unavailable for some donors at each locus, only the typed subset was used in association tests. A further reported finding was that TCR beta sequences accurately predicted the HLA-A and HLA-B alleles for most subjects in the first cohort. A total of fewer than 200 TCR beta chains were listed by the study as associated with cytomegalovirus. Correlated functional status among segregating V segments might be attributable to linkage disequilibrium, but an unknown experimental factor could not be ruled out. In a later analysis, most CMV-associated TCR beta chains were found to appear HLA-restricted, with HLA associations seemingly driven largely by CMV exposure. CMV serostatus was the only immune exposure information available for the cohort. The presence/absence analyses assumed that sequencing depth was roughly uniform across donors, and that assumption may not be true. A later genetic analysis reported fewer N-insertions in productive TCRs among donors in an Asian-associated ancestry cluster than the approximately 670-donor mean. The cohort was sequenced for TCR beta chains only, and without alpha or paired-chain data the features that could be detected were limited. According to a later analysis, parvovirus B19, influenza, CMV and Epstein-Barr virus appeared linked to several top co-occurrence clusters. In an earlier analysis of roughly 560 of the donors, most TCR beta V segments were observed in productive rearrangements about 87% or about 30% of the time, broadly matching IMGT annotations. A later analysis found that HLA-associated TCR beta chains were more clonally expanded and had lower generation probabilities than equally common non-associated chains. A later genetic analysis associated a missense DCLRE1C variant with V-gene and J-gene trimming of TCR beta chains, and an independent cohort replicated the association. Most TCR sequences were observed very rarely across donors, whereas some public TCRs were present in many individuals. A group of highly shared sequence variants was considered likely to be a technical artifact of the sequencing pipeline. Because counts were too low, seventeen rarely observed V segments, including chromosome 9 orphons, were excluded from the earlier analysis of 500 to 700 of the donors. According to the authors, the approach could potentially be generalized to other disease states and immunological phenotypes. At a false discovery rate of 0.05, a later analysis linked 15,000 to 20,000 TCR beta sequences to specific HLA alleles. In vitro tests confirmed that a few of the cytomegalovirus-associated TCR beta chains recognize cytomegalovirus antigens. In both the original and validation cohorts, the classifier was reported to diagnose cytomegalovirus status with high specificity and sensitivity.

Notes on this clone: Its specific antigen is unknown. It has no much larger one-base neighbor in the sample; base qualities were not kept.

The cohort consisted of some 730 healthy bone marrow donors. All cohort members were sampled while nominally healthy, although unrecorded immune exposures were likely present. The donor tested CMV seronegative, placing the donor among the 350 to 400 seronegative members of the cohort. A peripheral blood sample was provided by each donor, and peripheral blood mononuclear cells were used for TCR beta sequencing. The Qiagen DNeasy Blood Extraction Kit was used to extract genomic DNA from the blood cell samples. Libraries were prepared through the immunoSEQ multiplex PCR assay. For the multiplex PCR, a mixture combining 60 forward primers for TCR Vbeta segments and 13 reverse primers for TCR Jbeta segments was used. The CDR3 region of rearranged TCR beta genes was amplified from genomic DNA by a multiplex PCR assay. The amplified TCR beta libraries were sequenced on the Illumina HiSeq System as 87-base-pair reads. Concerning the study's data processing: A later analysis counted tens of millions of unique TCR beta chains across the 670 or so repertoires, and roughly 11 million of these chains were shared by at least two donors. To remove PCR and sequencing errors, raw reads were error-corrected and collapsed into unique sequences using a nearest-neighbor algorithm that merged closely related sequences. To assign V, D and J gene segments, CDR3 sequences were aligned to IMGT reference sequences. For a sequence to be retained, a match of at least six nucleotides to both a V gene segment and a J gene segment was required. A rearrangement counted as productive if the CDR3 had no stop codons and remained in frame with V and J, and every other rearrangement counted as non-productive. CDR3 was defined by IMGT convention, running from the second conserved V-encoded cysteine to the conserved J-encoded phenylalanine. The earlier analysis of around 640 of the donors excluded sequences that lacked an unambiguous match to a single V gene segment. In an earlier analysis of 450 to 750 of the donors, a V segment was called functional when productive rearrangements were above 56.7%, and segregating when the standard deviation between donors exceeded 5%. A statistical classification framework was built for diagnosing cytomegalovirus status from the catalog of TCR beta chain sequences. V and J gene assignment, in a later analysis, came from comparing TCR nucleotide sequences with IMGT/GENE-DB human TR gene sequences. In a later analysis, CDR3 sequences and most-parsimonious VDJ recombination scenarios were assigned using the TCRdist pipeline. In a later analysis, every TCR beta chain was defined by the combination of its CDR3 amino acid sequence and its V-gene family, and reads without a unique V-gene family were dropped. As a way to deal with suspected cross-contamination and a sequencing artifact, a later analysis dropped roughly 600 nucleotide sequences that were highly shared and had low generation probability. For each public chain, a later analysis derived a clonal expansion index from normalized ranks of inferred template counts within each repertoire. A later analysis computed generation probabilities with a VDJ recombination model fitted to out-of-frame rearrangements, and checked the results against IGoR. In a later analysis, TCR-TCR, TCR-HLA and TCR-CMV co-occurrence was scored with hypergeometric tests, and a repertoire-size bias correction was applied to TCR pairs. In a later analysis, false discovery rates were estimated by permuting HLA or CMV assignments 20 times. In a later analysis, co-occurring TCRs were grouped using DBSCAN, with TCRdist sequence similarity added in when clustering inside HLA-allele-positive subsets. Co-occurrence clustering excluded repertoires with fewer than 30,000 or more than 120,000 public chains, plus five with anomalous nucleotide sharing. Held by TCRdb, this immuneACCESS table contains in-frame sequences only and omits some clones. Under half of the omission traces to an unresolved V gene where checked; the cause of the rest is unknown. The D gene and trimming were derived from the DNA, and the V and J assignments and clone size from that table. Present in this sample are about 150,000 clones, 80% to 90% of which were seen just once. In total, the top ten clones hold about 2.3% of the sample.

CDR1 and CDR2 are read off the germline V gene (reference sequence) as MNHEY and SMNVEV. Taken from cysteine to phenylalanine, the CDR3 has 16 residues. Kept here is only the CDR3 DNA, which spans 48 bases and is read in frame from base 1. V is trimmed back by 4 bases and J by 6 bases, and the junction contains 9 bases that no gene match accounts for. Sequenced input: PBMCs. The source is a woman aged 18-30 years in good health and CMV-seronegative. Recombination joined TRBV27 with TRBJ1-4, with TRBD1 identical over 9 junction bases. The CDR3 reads CASSSSPGQGHEKLFF. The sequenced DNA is TGTGCCAGCAGTTCCTCACCGGGACAGGGACATGAAAAACTGTTTTTT.